This T cell receptor (beta chain) came from a study of CD8 T cells in Susac syndrome. The T cells that were sequenced for TCR beta were CD8+ and CD4+ cells from blood. Relapsing-remitting disease, either stable or active, was present in the multiple sclerosis controls, who were treatment-naive patients. Reverse transcription of roughly 0.5 to 1 ug RNA was carried out with random hexamers. Amplification of TCR beta CDR3 by immunoSEQ multiplex PCR spanned 54 Vbeta and 13 Jbeta. Via MiXCR, TCRdb re-called the immunoSEQ multiplex PCR reads, giving one row per CDR3 protein. This table holds approximately 210,000 distinct CDR3 sequences, approximately 95% found once. J was trimmed by 5 bases and V by 3 bases; bases with no gene match: 7. Germline CDR1 reads GTSNPN; CDR2 reads SVGIG (reference sequence). The CDR3 contains 13 residues.

The clonotype was recovered from a human donor with multiple sclerosis. The material sequenced was CD4+ T cells from PBMCs. The chain has TRBV30 and TRBJ2-7, with 7 positions matching TRBD1. In DNA, the CDR3 is TGTGCCTGGAGCATGACAGGGCGGGACGAGCAGTACTTC. It translates to CAWSMTGRDEQYF.